The TCR beta chain under discussion was sequenced for a study of T cell responses to AZD1222 COVID-19 vaccine. Study-level findings and limits: The donor group comprised mostly white British people and more females; the analysis possibly underestimated clonal diversity. At baseline, just a handful of AZD1222 recipients tested seropositive. Rises in breadth and depth of Spike-specific TCRs came after two AZD1222 doses.

This table comes from immunoSEQ multiplex PCR, and its TCRdb copy is limited to in-frame clones, with some not included. Among 150,000 or so clones listed, 90% were seen once. A remark on this clone: Antigen unknown.

The germline gives CDR1 GTSNPN, CDR2 SVGIG (reference sequence). After removal of 1 base from V and 4 bases from J, the junction contained 9 bases not matched to a gene. This CDR3 contains 16 residues. This chain links TRBV30 with TRBJ2-5; TRBD2 agrees at 10 bases. The clonotype comes from an adult in good health. Sample: peripheral blood, taken on day 0 of AZD1222 vaccination. CDR3 coding DNA: TGTGCCTGGAGTGCGGTAGCGGGGGGTCCTGGAGAGACCCAGTACTTC. The encoded protein is CAWSAVAGGPGETQYF.